Below, one TCR beta chain is given with its context. Its specificity is not known. These data belong to a study of T cell repertoires in cytomegalovirus infection. Overall study: Through public TCR beta signatures, both CMV infection and matching HLA type were indicated.

Study results and caveats: Predominance within the ex vivo response was attributable to HLA-C-restricted CMV-specific TCR beta clonotypes.

Germline lookup yields CDR1 SGHTA and CDR2 FQGTGA. The CDR3 covers 15 residues. J lost 1 base, V lost 5 bases, and 4 bases had no gene match. TCRdb analysed the reads with MiXCR anew, one entry per CDR3 protein. The sample comprises a few hundred thousand distinct CDR3 sequences, about a sixth of which are singletons, and roughly half rests with the top ten. The chain is built from TRBV7-3 and TRBJ2-1; 8 bases fit TRBD2. The sequenced material came from CD8+ T cells from PBMCs. The TCR originated in a human donor in good health (CMV status not recorded). Some clones in this sample may be carry-over from other donors' samples. The CDR3 loop reads CASSVGLGSYNEQFF. The CDR3 region has the DNA TGTGCCAGCAGCGTGGGACTAGGGTCCTACAATGAGCAGTTCTTC.